One and the same sample provided the 29 T cell receptor beta chains below, sequenced in a study of cytomegalovirus exposure and HLA in healthy donors. The study ran its PCR with 60 Vbeta and 13 Jbeta primers. Sequencing used immunoSEQ multiplex PCR; TCRdb keeps in-frame clones, though not all of them. The sample lists over 70,000 clones, about two thirds seen once, with roughly 21% in the top ten. Sequencing was performed on PBMCs. Receptor source: a woman aged 45 to 65 in good health and CMV-seropositive.

The J gene is TRBJ2-4, the V gene TRBV19; D may be TRBD2 (5 bases). Germline V gene lookup returns CDR1 LNHDA and CDR2 SQIVND (reference sequence). CDR3 length: 15 residues. The V and J ends lost 5 bases and 0 bases respectively, with 11 bases between them. The CDR3 spells CASSLGLSAKNIQYF. CDR3 nucleotide sequence: TGTGCCAGTAGTTTAGGACTGTCAGCCAAAAACATTCAGTACTTC. Full variable domain (remainder filled in from reference TRBV19 and TRBJ2-4): DGGITQSPKYLFRKEGQNVTLSCEQNLNHDAMYWYRQDPGQGLRLIYYSQIVNDFQKGDIAEGYSVSREKKESFPLTVTSAQKNPTAFYLCASSLGLSAKNIQYFGAGTRLSVL.

This chain connects TRBV6-5 to TRBJ2-3; D is unclear. The germline CDR1 and CDR2 sequences are MNHEY and SVGAGI. The length of the CDR3 is 13 residues. Trimming cost V 6 bases and J 1 base, with 8 bases left between them. CDR3 sequence reads: CASSPPGTDTQYF. For the CDR3, the DNA is TGTGCCAGCAGCCCCCCGGGCACAGATACGCAGTATTTT.

The chain links TRBV2 to TRBJ1-1; D not resolved. The germline V gene has CDR1 SNHLY and CDR2 FYNNEI. V lost 3 bases and J lost 0, with 11 bases in between. This CDR3 spans 15 amino acids. The DNA for the CDR3 is TGTGCCAGCAGTGACAACAGCTTAATGAACACTGAAGCTTTCTTT. This codes for CASSDNSLMNTEAFF.

The chain recombines TRBV4-3 with TRBJ1-5, with 9 bases matching TRBD1. Germline-derived CDR1 and CDR2 are LGHNA and YSLEER. CDR3 length: 18 amino acids. The V gene end was trimmed by 1 base and the J gene end by 0 bases; junction bases not matched to a gene: 7. Here the CDR3 reads CASSQGTGDEYSNQPQHF. The CDR3 nucleotides are TGCGCCAGCAGCCAAGGGACAGGGGACGAGTATAGCAATCAGCCCCAGCATTTT.

The chain links TRBV4-1 to TRBJ1-1; tentative D call: TRBD1 (6 bases). The CDR3 extends over 15 amino acids. Deletions cut 2 bases from V and 1 base from J, with 11 bases between. Germline CDR1 MGHRA, CDR2 YSYEKL. CDR3 in DNA: TGCGCCAGCAGCCAACCGGACAGAGAGAACACTGAAGCTTTCTTT. Protein: CASSQPDRENTEAFF.

This clone was found a few times. The chain employs TRBV28 and TRBJ2-1, with 7 positions matching TRBD1. Per the germline V gene, CDR1 is MDHEN and CDR2 is SYDVKM. The V and J ends lost 3 bases and 14 bases, in that order; junction bases with no gene match: 4. The CDR3 has 11 amino acids. The CDR3 DNA reads as TGTGCCAGCAGTTTCTCCGGGACAGAGTTCTTC. Encoded protein: CASSFSGTEFF. The full variable domain, with the rest looked up from reference TRBV28 and TRBJ2-1, is DVKVTQSSRYLVKRTGEKVFLECVQDMDHENMFWYRQDPGLGLRLIYFSYDVKMKEKGDIPEGYSVSREKKERFSLILESASTNQTSMYLCASSFSGTEFFGPGTRLTVL.

The chain links TRBV6-5 to TRBJ2-2; 7 bases agree with TRBD1. Germline lookup yields CDR1 MNHEY and CDR2 SVGAGI. J was trimmed by 2 bases and V by 5 bases; bases with no gene match: 8. The CDR3 is 16 residues long. For the CDR3, the DNA is TGTGCCAGCAGTCACTTCAGGGACAGAAACACCGGGGAGCTGTTTTTT. It specifies CASSHFRDRNTGELFF.

This chain uses TRBV9 with TRBJ2-3, with D maybe TRBD1 (5 bases). With 0 bases removed from V and 5 bases from J, the gap between germline ends came to 16 bases. CDR1 and CDR2 from the germline V gene are SGDLS and YYNGEE. The CDR3 runs 16 residues. The CDR3 here is CASSVEGWQGGDTQYF. The CDR3 DNA sequence: TGTGCCAGCAGCGTAGAAGGGTGGCAGGGCGGAGATACGCAGTATTTT.

This clone was counted only a few times. CDR3 sequence: CASSPGGGGSNQPQHF. The CDR3 nucleotides are TGCGCCAGCAGCCCCGGGGGCGGGGGTAGCAATCAGCCCCAGCATTTT. The chain is built from TRBV5-1 and TRBJ1-5; maybe TRBD1 (6 bases). This CDR3 region has 16 residues. CDR1 SGHRS and CDR2 YFSETQ come from the germline V gene. V lost 4 bases and J 0 bases, leaving 14 bases between the germline ends.

The rearrangement joins TRBV29-1 to TRBJ2-5; 9 bases fit TRBD1. This CDR3 has 12 residues. Trimming removed 7 bases from V and 5 bases from J; junction bases left unmatched: 5. The V gene's germline CDR1 is SQVTM and CDR2 ANQGSEA. CDR3 nucleotides: TGCAGCGCCATAGACAGGGGGGAGACCCAGTACTTC. Protein product: CSAIDRGETQYF.

This clone appeared a few times. The chain carries TRBV5-4 and TRBJ1-4, with D possibly matching TRBD1 (5 bases). The CDR3 is 16 amino acids. Germline CDR1 is SGHNT and CDR2 is YYREEE (reference sequence). Trimming left V 7 bases short and J 0 bases short, with 16 bases between. The CDR3 reads CASGPGGAATNEKLFF. CDR3 coding DNA: TGTGCCAGCGGACCGGGCGGGGCGGCAACTAATGAAAAACTGTTTTTT.

This clone showed up just once. The gene calls are TRBV11-1 and TRBJ1-1; TRBD1 aligns across 10 bases. This CDR3 comprises 13 residues. Germline CDR1 reads SGHAT; CDR2 reads FQDESV (reference sequence). V dropped 8 bases and J dropped 5; count of bases not matched to a gene: 5. CDR3 residues: CASLRDRGTEAFF. The CDR3 DNA is TGTGCCAGCCTAAGGGACAGGGGAACTGAAGCTTTCTTT.

The rearrangement links TRBV28 to TRBJ2-3; D is uncertain. V was pared by 5 bases and J by 0 bases, with 12 bases between. The CDR3 has 15 residues. The germline V gene has CDR1 MDHEN and CDR2 SYDVKM. The CDR3 nucleotides read TGTGCCAGCAGTCCCCCGGGTGTTAGCACAGATACGCAGTATTTT. This gives the protein CASSPPGVSTDTQYF.

CDR3 sequence reads: CASRATSGGHNEQFF. The CDR3 coding sequence is TGTGCCAGCAGGGCGACTAGCGGGGGCCACAATGAGCAGTTCTTC. The rearrangement uses TRBV2 and TRBJ2-1; 12 bases are a match to TRBD2. Germline V gives CDR1 SNHLY, CDR2 FYNNEI. V dropped 6 bases and J dropped 5; count of bases not matched to a gene: 5. The CDR3 totals 15 residues. The full variable domain, completed using reference TRBV2 and TRBJ2-1, is EPEVTQTPSHQVTQMGQEVILRCVPISNHLYFYWYRQILGQKVEFLVSFYNNEISEKSEIFDDQFSVERPDGSNFTLKIRSTKLEDSAMYFCASRATSGGHNEQFFGPGTRLTVL.

This sequence joins TRBV28 and TRBJ1-2; D is unclear. Trimming left V 4 bases short and J 4 bases short, with 16 bases between. This CDR3 comprises 15 residues. Germline values: CDR1 MDHEN, CDR2 SYDVKM. Here the CDR3 reads CASSSPSRSGYGYTF. In DNA form, the CDR3 reads TGTGCCAGCAGTTCGCCCTCTAGATCGGGCTATGGCTACACCTTC.

The chain recombines TRBV5-4 with TRBJ1-3, with D uncertain. The CDR3 loop spans 16 amino acids. Germline CDR1 and CDR2: SGHNT and YYREEE (reference sequence). The V end lost 0 bases, the J end lost 0 bases, and 10 bases lay between the germline ends. The CDR3 DNA is TGTGCCAGCAGCTTGGGGGCCCGGGGCTCTGGAAACACCATATATTTT. Translation gives CASSLGARGSGNTIYF.

This clone occurred a few times. Its ends do not fully match the called genes, so a read error is possible. V usage is TRBV7-2 and J usage is TRBJ2-3; a weak D match, TRBD2 (6 bases). Germline lookup yields CDR1 SGHTA and CDR2 FQGNSA. The CDR3 is 12 residues long. CDR3 nucleotides: TGTGCCAGCGCGACCGGGGGAACCGGGATGAGTTTT. Translated, it gives CASATGGTGMSF.

V gene TRBV4-3 combines with J gene TRBJ1-2; 7 positions match TRBD1. The trim removed 1 base at V and 4 bases at J, leaving 3 bases unmatched. The germline V gene has CDR1 LGHNA and CDR2 YSLEER. CDR3 length equals 14 residues. The CDR3 region is CASSQAGGFYGYTF. In nucleotides, the CDR3 is TGCGCCAGCAGCCAAGCAGGGGGGTTCTATGGCTACACCTTC.

This clone showed up just a few times. The genes are TRBV7-7 and TRBJ2-2; TRBD1 matches at 7 bases. The CDR3 consists of 13 residues. Germline loops: CDR1 SSHAT, CDR2 FNYEAQ (reference sequence). The V segment lost 9 bases and the J segment 1 base; nucleotides outside the gene matches: 2. The CDR3 region is CARGDRNTGELFF. For the CDR3, the DNA is TGTGCCAGGGGGGACAGGAACACCGGGGAGCTGTTTTTT. Based on the CDR3 plus reference TRBV7-7 and TRBJ2-2, the full variable domain is GAGVSQSPRYKVTKRGQDVTLRCDPISSHATLYWYQQALGQGPEFLTYFNYEAQPDKSGLPSDRFSAERPEGSISTLTIQRTEQRDSAMYRCARGDRNTGELFFGEGSRLTVL.

This chain uses TRBV7-2 with TRBJ2-5; D might be TRBD2 (7 bases). The ends were cut back, 1 base at V and 2 bases at J, with 14 bases in the middle. The germline V gene has CDR1 SGHTA and CDR2 FQGNSA. This CDR3 contains 16 residues. Here the CDR3 DNA reads TGTGCCAGCAGCTTAGGCGGGGGCGGAGGGCAAGAGACCCAGTACTTC. It encodes CASSLGGGGGQETQYF.

The chain uses TRBV30 and TRBJ2-5; D may be TRBD2 (5 bases). The CDR3 contains 13 residues. Germline V gives CDR1 GTSNPN, CDR2 SVGIG (reference sequence). Trimming took 2 bases from V and 1 from J, leaving 8 bases between them. CDR3 sequence (DNA): TGTGCCTGGAGTCCGGCGGGCCAAGAGACCCAGTACTTC. Its translation is CAWSPAGQETQYF. Complete variable domain (other parts from reference TRBV30 and TRBJ2-5): SQTIHQWPATLVQPVGSPLSLECTVEGTSNPNLYWYRQAAGRGLQLLFYSVGIGQISSEVPQNLSASRPQDRQFILSSKKLLLSDSGFYLCAWSPAGQETQYFGPGTRLLVL.

The chain joins TRBV9 to TRBJ2-3; a possible D gene is TRBD2 (6 bases). The V end was cut by 4 bases, the J end by 5 bases, with 17 bases between. This CDR3 spans 15 amino acids. Germline CDR1 SGDLS, CDR2 YYNGEE. CDR3 nucleotide sequence: TGTGCCAGCAGCCCCGACGGCGGGGCAATAGATACGCAGTATTTT. It translates to CASSPDGGAIDTQYF.

This sequence joins TRBV5-1 and TRBJ1-6; 7 nucleotides match TRBD1. This CDR3 is built from 16 residues. The V and J ends lost 4 bases and 6 bases, in that order; junction bases with no gene match: 10. Germline loops: CDR1 SGHRS, CDR2 YFSETQ. In DNA form, the CDR3 reads TGCGCCAGCAGCCCATTATCGACAGGGACTAATTCACCCCTCCACTTT. This gives the protein CASSPLSTGTNSPLHF.

In DNA, the CDR3 is TGCGCCAGCAGCTGGGGGACTAGCGGAACCGGGGAGCTGTTTTTT. It specifies CASSWGTSGTGELFF. This rearrangement joins TRBV5-1 to TRBJ2-2, with 11 bases fitting TRBD2. The V and J ends lost 3 bases and 5 bases, in that order; junction bases with no gene match: 3. The CDR3 covers 15 residues. Germline V CDR1 and CDR2: SGHRS, YFSETQ.

This clone was observed once. The chain links TRBV27 to TRBJ1-1; possible D gene TRBD1, 6 bases. The CDR3 contains 13 residues. Germline-derived CDR1 and CDR2 are MNHEY and SMNVEV (reference sequence). Trimming took 6 bases from V and 5 from J, leaving 13 bases between them. The CDR3 DNA reads as TGTGCCAGCAGATGGACAGAAGCTACTGAAGCTTTCTTT. Protein product: CASRWTEATEAFF.

The chain carries TRBV9 and TRBJ2-5; 7 bases match TRBD1. The germline gives CDR1 SGDLS, CDR2 YYNGEE. The J segment lost 5 bases and the V segment lost 3 bases, leaving 4 bases of the junction unmatched. CDR3 length equals 13 residues. In DNA form, the CDR3 reads TGTGCCAGCAGCGGGGACAGCGCTGAGACCCAGTACTTC. It is translated as CASSGDSAETQYF.

The chain uses TRBV7-2 and TRBJ1-1, with a tentative D call TRBD1 (5 bases). CDR1 SGHTA and CDR2 FQGNSA come from the germline V gene. V dropped 1 base and J dropped 0 bases, with 9 bases sitting between them. This CDR3 spans 15 amino acids. The CDR3 loop is CASSLGQFMNTEAFF. CDR3 nucleotides: TGTGCCAGCAGCTTAGGACAGTTCATGAACACTGAAGCTTTCTTT.

The chain joins TRBV7-2 to TRBJ1-6; TRBD1 might be the D (5 bases). The ends were cut back, 4 bases at V and 8 bases at J, with 12 bases in the middle. CDR3 length: 14 residues. The germline V gene has CDR1 SGHTA and CDR2 FQGNSA. The CDR3 nucleotides read TGTGCCAGCAGCTGGGCAGGCAGGGATTCACCCCTCCACTTT. This encodes CASSWAGRDSPLHF.

In its sample, this clone was seen a few times. The chain has TRBV2 and TRBJ1-1, with a tentative D call TRBD1 (5 bases). This CDR3 comprises 16 residues. CDR1 SNHLY and CDR2 FYNNEI come from the germline V gene. V lost 8 bases and J lost 2, with 21 bases in between. The CDR3, as DNA: TGTGCCAGCCTCCTCTCAGTCGTTCAGGGCAACACTGAAGCTTTCTTT. It is translated as CASLLSVVQGNTEAFF.